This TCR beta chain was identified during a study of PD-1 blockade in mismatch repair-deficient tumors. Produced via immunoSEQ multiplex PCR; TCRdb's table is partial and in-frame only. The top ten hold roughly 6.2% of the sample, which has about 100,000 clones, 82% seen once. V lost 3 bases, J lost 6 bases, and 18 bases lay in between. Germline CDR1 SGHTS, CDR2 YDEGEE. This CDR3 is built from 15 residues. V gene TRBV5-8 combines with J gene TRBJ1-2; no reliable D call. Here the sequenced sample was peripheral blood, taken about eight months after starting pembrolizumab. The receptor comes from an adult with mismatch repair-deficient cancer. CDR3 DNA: TGTGCCAGCAGCTCCGCGACGGGAACACCACATGGCTACACCTTC. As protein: CASSSATGTPHGYTF.